This is a list of T cell receptor beta chains from one sample in a study of T cells after yellow fever vaccination. Each CDR3 protein gets one entry after TCRdb re-called the 5' RACE reads with MiXCR. The sample lists 500,000 to 650,000 distinct CDR3 sequences, less than 15% seen once, with about an eighth in the top ten. This specimen was PBMCs, taken on the day of the yellow fever booster vaccination. The receptors derive from a man aged 25 to 40 who received the YFV17D yellow fever vaccine. CDR3s leave out the opening cysteine and the closing phenylalanine or tryptophan.

cdr3_length v_call cdr3_aa
9 TRBV5-5 ASSYRDIQF
14 TRBV23-1 ASSQWEEKGGETQY
12 TRBV12-3/TRBV12-4 ASSLPGRYNEQF
14 TRBV25-1 ASSPPATVYNSPLH
11 TRBV28 ASSSPNRDEQY
17 TRBV5-1 ASSLPGLAGDVPRNEQF
12 TRBV12-3/TRBV12-4 ASSLGGRWETQY
15 TRBV4-2 ASSQEFRTSGRNEQF
12 TRBV2 ASLAAEAKNIQY
9 TRBV29-1 SVVWGNEQY
13 TRBV9 ASSVEGSGSYEQY
14 TRBV27 ASRPRTGDFNYGYT
14 TRBV14 ASSPWTSGRAYEQY
11 TRBV12-3/TRBV12-4 ASSLRLAGEQY
12 TRBV28 ASGGTGPLYGYT
13 TRBV20-1 SAPPRLAGGETQY
13 TRBV10-3 AIRPDGQGGTEAF
12 TRBV3-1 ASSQGAGNQPQH
12 TRBV5-1 ASSPGQMQETQY
12 TRBV9 ASSARAHGETQY
13 TRBV6-1 ASRKASSYNSPLH
12 TRBV10-3 AISGADPDYEQY
14 TRBV28 ASSLSIRRGAYEQY
10 TRBV5-1 ASSVQGNEQF
16 TRBV14 ASSQDYPSSSGRNEQF
11 TRBV10-3 AISEGGAGSQY
12 TRBV20-1 SAEAGRRLRGQY